The source of this T cell receptor beta chain is a study of OX40 agonist ivuxolimab in advanced cancers. Study-level information: Partial response was recorded in three patients: one hepatocellular carcinoma and two cutaneous melanoma cases.

With respect to this clone: The antigen remains undetermined.

Only in-frame clones appear in the TCRdb table, and some are missing; sequencing was by immunoSEQ multiplex PCR. This sample has 95,000 to 100,000 clones, with about 92% found just once. Findings and caveats of the study: Dosing at 0.1 to 3.0 mg/kg was accompanied by clonal expansion of CD4+ and CD8+ blood T cells by week 6. There were, on average, more expanded clones in CD8+ T cells than in CD4+.

Germline assignment: CDR1 SNHLY and CDR2 FYNNEI. V gave up 5 bases and J gave up 5 bases; unmatched junction bases: 4. The CDR3 contains 13 residues. Specimen: CD4+ or CD8+ T cells sorted from blood, collected in a trial of the OX40 agonist ivuxolimab. The clonotype comes from an adult with an advanced solid tumor such as melanoma, head and neck, liver or kidney cancer. The V call is TRBV2, the J call TRBJ2-5; 8 nucleotides align to TRBD1. CDR3 coding DNA: TGTGCCAGCAGTCGGACAGGGCCGGAGACCCAGTACTTC. Its protein product is CASSRTGPETQYF.